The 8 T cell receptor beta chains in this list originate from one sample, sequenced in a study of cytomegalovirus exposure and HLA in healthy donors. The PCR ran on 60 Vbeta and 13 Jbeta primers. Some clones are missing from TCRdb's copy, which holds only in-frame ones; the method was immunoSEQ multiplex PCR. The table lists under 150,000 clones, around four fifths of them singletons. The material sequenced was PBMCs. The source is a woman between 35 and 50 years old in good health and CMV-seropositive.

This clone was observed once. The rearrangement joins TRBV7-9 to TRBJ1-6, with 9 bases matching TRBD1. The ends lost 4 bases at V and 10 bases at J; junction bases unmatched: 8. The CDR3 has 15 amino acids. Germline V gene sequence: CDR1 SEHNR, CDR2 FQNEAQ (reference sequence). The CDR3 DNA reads TGTGCCAGCAGCTGGAGGGGGGACAGGGCCTCACCCCTCCACTTT. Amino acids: CASSWRGDRASPLHF.

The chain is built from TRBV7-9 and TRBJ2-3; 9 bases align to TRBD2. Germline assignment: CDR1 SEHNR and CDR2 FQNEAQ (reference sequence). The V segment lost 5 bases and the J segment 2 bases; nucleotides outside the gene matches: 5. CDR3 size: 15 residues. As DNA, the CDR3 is TGTGCCAGCAGCCGGGCGGGGGGGAACACAGATACGCAGTATTTT. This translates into CASSRAGGNTDTQYF.

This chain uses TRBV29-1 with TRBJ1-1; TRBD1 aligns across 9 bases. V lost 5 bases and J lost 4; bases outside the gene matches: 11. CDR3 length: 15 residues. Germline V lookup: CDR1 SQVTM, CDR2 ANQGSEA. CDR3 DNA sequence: TGCAGCGTTCCCCCCTGGGACAGGGTTGGCACTGAAGCTTTCTTT. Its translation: CSVPPWDRVGTEAFF.

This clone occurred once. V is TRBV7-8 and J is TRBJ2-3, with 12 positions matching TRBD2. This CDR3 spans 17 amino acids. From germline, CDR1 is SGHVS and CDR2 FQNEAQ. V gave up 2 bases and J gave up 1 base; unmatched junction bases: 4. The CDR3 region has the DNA TGTGCCAGCAGCTTATCGTCTAGCGGGGGGGGCACAGATACGCAGTATTTT. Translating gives CASSLSSSGGGTDTQYF.

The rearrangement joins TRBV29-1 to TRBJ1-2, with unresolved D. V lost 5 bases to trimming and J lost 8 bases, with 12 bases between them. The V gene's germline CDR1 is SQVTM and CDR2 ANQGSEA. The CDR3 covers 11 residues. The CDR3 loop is CSVILGGGYTF. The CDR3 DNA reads TGCAGCGTTATCCTCGGAGGAGGCTACACCTTC. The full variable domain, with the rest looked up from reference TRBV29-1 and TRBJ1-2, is SAVISQKPSRDICQRGTSLTIQCQVDSQVTMMFWYRQQPGQSLTLIATANQGSEATYESGFVIDKFPISRPNLTFSTLTVSNMSPEDSSIYLCSVILGGGYTFGSGTRLTVV.

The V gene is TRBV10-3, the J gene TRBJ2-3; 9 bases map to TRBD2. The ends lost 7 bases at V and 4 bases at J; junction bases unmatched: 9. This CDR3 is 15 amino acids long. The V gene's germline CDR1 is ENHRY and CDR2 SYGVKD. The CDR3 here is CAINPGLAGSDTQYF. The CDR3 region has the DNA TGTGCCATCAATCCGGGACTAGCAGGCTCAGATACGCAGTATTTT.

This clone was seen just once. DNA for the CDR3: TGTGCCACCAGCAGACCCGGTAGCGGGAGCAACATTCAGTACTTC. It yields the protein CATSRPGSGSNIQYF. The chain carries TRBV15 and TRBJ2-4, with 9 bases lining up with TRBD2. The ends lost 2 bases at V and 7 bases at J; junction bases unmatched: 6. From germline, CDR1 is LNHNV and CDR2 YYDKDF (reference sequence). This CDR3 is built from 15 residues.

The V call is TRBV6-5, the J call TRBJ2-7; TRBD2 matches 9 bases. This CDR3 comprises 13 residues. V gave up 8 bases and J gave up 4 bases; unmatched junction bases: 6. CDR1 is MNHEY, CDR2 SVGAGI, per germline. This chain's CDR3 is CASGSLAGYEQYF. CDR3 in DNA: TGTGCCAGCGGGTCCCTAGCGGGATACGAGCAGTACTTC.